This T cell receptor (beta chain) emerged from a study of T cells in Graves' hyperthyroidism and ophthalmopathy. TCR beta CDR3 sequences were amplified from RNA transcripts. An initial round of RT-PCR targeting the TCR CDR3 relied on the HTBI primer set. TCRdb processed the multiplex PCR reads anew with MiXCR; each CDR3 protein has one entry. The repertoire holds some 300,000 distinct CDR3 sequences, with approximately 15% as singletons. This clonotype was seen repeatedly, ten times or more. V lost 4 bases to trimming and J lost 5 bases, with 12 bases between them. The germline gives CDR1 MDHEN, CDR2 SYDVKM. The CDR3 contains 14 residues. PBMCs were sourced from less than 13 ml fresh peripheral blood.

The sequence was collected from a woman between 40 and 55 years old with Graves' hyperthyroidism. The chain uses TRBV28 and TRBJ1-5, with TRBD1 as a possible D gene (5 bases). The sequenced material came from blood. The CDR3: CASSWDRAHQPQHF. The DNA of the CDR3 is TGTGCCAGCAGTTGGGACCGAGCGCATCAGCCCCAGCATTTT.